The 9 T cell receptor beta chains presented below share a single source sample, sequenced in a study of blood T cell repertoires in COVID-19. Assay used: immunoSEQ multiplex PCR; TCRdb lists only in-frame clones, some missing. The sample has 95,000 to 100,000 clones; around 87% are singletons. The sample consisted of peripheral blood. The receptors were sampled from a woman aged 30 to 39 with acute or convalescent COVID-19.

The chain carries TRBV18 and TRBJ1-1; 7 nucleotides agree with TRBD1. The length of the CDR3 is 16 residues. Trimming at V came to 6 bases and at J to 0 bases, leaving 10 bases not matched to a gene. Germline CDR1 KGHSH, CDR2 LQKENI. The CDR3 DNA reads TGTGCCAGCTCGCTGACGACAGGGTGGCTGAACACTGAAGCTTTCTTT. Its translation is CASSLTTGWLNTEAFF.

J is TRBJ2-7 and V is TRBV10-3, with D uncertain. The CDR3 runs to 14 residues. The V end was cut by 1 base, the J end by 3 bases, with 10 bases between. Germline CDR1 is ENHRY and CDR2 is SYGVKD. This CDR3 is CAISEFTRDYEQYF. The CDR3 DNA reads as TGTGCCATCAGTGAGTTCACCCGAGACTACGAGCAGTACTTC.

The DNA of the CDR3 is TGTGCCAGCAGTGAGATGGCTGGGCAGGTCATAGAGACCCAGTACTTC. Translation gives CASSEMAGQVIETQYF. The chain has TRBV6-1 and TRBJ2-5, with unresolved D. V gave up 3 bases and J gave up 4 bases, with 18 bases separating them. The CDR3 sequence is 16 residues long. Germline CDR1 and CDR2: MNHNS and SASEGT.

The chain is built from TRBV6-2 or TRBV6-3 and TRBJ2-1; unclear D gene. V was shortened by 0 bases and J by 7 bases, with 13 bases between the two germline ends. The germline V gene encodes CDR1 MNHEY and CDR2 SVGEGT. The CDR3 consists of 15 residues. The CDR3 DNA reads TGTGCCAGCAGTTACTCGGAGCTTCCACGGAATGAGCAGTTCTTC. Its protein product is CASSYSELPRNEQFF.

V and J are TRBV3-1 (or the pseudogene TRBV3-2) and TRBJ1-5; D is perhaps TRBD1 (5 bases). This CDR3 comprises 16 residues. Trimming removed 5 bases from V and 3 bases from J, with 17 bases in between. Germline CDR1 and CDR2: LGHDT and YNNKEL (reference sequence). The DNA of the CDR3 is TGTGCCAGCAGCTCACGGGGGACGGGGGTCAATCAGCCCCAGCATTTT. Its protein is CASSSRGTGVNQPQHF.

V usage is TRBV2 and J usage is TRBJ2-1, with 8 bases lining up with TRBD2. CDR3 size: 15 residues. Trimming cost V 4 bases and J 4 bases; bases outside gene matches: 6. The germline V gene has CDR1 SNHLY and CDR2 FYNNEI. CDR3 residues: CASSVSAGEYNEQFF. The CDR3 DNA follows: TGTGCCAGCAGTGTCTCAGCGGGGGAGTACAATGAGCAGTTCTTC.

Only one count was recorded for this clone. The J gene is TRBJ2-2, the V gene TRBV5-1; 10 bases map to TRBD1. This CDR3 has 15 amino acids. Germline V lookup: CDR1 SGHRS, CDR2 YFSETQ. V gave up 4 bases and J gave up 5 bases; unmatched junction bases: 5. The CDR3 DNA reads TGCGCCAGCAGCCAGACAGGGGGCGAGACCGGGGAGCTGTTTTTT. Encoded protein: CASSQTGGETGELFF.

This clone was recorded once. The V gene is TRBV6-5, the J gene TRBJ1-1; D gene unclear. Trimming took 5 bases from V and 1 from J, leaving 11 bases between them. This CDR3 contains 14 residues. The germline V gene has CDR1 MNHEY and CDR2 SVGAGI. The CDR3 region is CASSPSPGNTEAFF. The CDR3 region has the DNA TGTGCCAGCAGTCCTTCGCCGGGGAACACTGAAGCTTTCTTT.

This rearrangement joins TRBV13 to TRBJ1-2; TRBD1 might be the D (6 bases). Between the trimmed V and J ends, which lost 0 bases and 6 bases, there was a span of 17 bases. The germline CDR1 and CDR2 sequences are PRHDT and FYEKMQ (reference sequence). The CDR3 sequence is 16 residues long. As DNA, the CDR3 is TGTGCCAGCAGCTTAGGCCGGGCGGGGGGCGCGAATGGCTACACCTTC. It encodes CASSLGRAGGANGYTF.